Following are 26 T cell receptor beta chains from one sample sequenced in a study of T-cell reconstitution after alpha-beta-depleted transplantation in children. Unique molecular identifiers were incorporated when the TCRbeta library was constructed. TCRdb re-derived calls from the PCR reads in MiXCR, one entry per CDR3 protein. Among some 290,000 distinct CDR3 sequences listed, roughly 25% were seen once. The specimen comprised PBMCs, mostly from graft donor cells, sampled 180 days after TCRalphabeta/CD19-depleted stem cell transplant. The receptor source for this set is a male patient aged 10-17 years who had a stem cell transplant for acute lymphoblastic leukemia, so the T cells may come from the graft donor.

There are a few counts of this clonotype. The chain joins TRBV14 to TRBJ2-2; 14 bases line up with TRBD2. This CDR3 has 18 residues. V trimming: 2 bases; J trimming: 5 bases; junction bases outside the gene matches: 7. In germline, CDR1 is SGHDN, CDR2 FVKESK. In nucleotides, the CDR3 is TGTGCCAGCAGCCAACGAAGACTAGCGGGAGGGGTTACCGGGGAGCTGTTTTTT. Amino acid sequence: CASSQRRLAGGVTGELFF. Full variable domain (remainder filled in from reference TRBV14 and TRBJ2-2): EAGVTQFPSHSVIEKGQTVTLRCDPISGHDNLYWYRRVMGKEIKFLLHFVKESKQDESGMPNNRFLAERTGGTYSTLKVQPAELEDSGVYFCASSQRRLAGGVTGELFFGEGSRLTVL.

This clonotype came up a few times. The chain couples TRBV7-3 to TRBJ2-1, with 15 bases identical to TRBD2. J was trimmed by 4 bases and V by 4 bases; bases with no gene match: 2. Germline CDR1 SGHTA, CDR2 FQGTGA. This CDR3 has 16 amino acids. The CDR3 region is CASSYGLAGGYNEQFF. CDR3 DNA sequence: TGTGCCAGCAGCTACGGACTAGCGGGAGGGTACAATGAGCAGTTCTTC. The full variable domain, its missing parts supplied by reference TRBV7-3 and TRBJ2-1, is GAGVSQTPSNKVTEKGKYVELRCDPISGHTALYWYRQSLGQGPEFLIYFQGTGAADDSGLPNDRFFAVRPEGSVSTLKIQRTERGDSAVYLCASSYGLAGGYNEQFFGPGTRLTVL.

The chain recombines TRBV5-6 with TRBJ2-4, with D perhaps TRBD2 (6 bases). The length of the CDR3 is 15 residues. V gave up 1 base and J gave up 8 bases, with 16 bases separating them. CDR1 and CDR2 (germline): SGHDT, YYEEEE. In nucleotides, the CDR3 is TGTGCCAGCAGCTTGTACGGGGGAGCGGTAGACATTCAGTACTTC. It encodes CASSLYGGAVDIQYF.

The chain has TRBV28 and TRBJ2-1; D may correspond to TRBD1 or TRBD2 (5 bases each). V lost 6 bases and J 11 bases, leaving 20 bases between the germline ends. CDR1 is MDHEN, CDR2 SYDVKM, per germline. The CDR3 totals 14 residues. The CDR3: CASRSLAGILQQFF. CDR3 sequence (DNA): TGTGCCAGCAGGAGTCTAGCAGGGATATTACAGCAGTTCTTC.

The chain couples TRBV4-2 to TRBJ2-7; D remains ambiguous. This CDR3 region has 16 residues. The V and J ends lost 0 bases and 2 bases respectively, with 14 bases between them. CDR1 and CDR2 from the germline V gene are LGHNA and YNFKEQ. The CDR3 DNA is TGTGCCAGCAGCCAAGACAGCTATCTTGACCCCTACGAGCAGTACTTC. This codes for CASSQDSYLDPYEQYF.

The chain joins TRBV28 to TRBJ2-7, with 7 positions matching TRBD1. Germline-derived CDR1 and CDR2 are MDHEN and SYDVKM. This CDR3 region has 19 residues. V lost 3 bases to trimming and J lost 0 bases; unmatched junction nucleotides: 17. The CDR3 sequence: CASSLMTGSRRYNSYEQYF. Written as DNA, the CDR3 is TGTGCCAGCAGTTTGATGACAGGGTCCCGTCGTTACAACTCCTACGAGCAGTACTTC.

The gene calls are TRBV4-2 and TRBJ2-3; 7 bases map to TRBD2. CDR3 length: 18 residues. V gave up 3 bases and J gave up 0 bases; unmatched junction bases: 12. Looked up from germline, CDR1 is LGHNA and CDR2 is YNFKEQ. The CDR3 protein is CASSHQSGTGSSTDTQYF. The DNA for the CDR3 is TGTGCCAGCAGCCATCAAAGCGGGACCGGATCTAGCACAGATACGCAGTATTTT.

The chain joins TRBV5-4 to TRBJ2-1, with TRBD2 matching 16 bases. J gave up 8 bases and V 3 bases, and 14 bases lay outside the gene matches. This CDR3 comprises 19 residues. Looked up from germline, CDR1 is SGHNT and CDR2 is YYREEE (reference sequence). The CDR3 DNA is TGTGCCAGCAGCTCTGGGGTGGGACTAGCGGGAGGGCCGGGGGATGAGCAGTTCTTC. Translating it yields CASSSGVGLAGGPGDEQFF.

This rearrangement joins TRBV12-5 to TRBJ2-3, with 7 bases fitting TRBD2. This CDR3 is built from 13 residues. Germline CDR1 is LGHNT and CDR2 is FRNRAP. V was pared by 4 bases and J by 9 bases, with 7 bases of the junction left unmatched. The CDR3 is CASGSLLARTQYF. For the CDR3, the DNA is TGTGCTAGTGGTTCCCTACTAGCGCGGACGCAGTATTTT.

The CDR3 reads CASSLDLNTEAFF. Written as DNA, the CDR3 is TGTGCCAGCAGCTTGGACCTGAACACTGAAGCTTTCTTT. The J gene is TRBJ1-1, the V gene TRBV5-6; D ambiguous. The germline V gene has CDR1 SGHDT and CDR2 YYEEEE. V was pared by 0 bases and J by 0 bases, with 3 bases between. The CDR3 sequence is 13 residues long.

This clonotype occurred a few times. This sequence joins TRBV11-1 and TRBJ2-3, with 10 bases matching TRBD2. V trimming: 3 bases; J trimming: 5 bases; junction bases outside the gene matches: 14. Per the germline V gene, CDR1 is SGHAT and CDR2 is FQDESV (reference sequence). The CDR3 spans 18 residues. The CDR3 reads CASSFPLQSSGRGDTQYF. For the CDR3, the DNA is TGTGCCAGCAGCTTCCCCCTTCAATCTAGCGGGAGAGGAGATACGCAGTATTTT.

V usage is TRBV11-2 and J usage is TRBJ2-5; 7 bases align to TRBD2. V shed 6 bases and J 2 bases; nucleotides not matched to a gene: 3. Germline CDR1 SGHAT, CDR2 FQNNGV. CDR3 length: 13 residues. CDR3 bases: TGTGCCAGCAGGCGGGGGTCTCAAGAGACCCAGTACTTC. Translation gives CASRRGSQETQYF.

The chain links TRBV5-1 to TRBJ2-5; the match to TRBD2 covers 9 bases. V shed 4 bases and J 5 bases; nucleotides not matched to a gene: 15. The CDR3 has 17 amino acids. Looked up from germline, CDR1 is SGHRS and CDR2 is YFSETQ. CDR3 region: CASSPLHLAGAGETQYF. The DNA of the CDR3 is TGCGCCAGCAGCCCCCTCCACTTAGCGGGAGCGGGTGAGACCCAGTACTTC.

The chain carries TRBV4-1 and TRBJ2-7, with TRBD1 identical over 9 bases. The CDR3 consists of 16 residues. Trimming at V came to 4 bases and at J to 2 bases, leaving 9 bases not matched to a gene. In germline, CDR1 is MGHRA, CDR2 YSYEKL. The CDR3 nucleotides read TGCGCCAGCAGCCTCCCTAAGGGGACAGGGCCCTACGAGCAGTACTTC. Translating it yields CASSLPKGTGPYEQYF.

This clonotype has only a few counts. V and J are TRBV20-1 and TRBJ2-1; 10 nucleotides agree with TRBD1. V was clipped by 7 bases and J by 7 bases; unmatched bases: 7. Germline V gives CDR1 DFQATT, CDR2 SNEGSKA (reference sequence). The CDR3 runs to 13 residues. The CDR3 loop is CSGVRQGANEQFF. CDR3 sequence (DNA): TGCAGTGGGGTCCGACAGGGGGCTAATGAGCAGTTCTTC.

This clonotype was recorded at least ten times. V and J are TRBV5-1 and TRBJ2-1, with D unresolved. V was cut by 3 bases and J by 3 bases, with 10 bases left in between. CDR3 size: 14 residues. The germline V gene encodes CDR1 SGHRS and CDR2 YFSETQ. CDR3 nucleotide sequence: TGCGCCAGCAGCTACTCCACCTTCTACAATGAGCAGTTCTTC. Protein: CASSYSTFYNEQFF.

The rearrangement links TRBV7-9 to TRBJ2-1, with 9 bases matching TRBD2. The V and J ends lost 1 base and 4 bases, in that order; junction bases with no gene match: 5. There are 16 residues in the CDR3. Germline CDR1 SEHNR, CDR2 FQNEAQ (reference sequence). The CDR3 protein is CASSLEFLAGYNEQFF. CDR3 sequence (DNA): TGTGCCAGCAGCTTAGAGTTTCTAGCGGGATACAATGAGCAGTTCTTC.

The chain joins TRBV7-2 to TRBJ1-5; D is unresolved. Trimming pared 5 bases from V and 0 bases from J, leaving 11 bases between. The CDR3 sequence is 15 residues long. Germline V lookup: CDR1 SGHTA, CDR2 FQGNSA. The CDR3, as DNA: TGTGCCAGCAGCCGGGGTGAGATTAGCAATCAGCCCCAGCATTTT. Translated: CASSRGEISNQPQHF.

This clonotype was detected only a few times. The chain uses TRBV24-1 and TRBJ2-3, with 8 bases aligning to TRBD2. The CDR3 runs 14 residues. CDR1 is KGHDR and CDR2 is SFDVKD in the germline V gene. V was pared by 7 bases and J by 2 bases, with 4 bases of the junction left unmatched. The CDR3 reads CATRPSGYTDTQYF. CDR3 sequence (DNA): TGTGCCACCAGGCCTAGCGGGTACACAGATACGCAGTATTTT.

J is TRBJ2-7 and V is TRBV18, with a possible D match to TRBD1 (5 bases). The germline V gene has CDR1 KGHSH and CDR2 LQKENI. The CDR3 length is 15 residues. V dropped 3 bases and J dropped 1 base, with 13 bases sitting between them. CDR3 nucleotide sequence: TGTGCCAGCTCACCCTGGCAGGGAACATCCTACGAGCAGTACTTC. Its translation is CASSPWQGTSYEQYF.

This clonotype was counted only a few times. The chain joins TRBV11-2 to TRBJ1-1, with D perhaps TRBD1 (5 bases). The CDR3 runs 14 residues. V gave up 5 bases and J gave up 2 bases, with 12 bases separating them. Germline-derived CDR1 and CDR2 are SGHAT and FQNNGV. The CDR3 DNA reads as TGTGCCAGCAGCCAGATGGGGCTTAACACTGAAGCTTTCTTT. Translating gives CASSQMGLNTEAFF.

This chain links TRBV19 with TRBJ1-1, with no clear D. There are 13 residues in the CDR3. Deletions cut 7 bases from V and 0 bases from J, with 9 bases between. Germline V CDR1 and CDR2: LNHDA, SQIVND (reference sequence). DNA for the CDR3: TGTGCCAGTAAGGTCCACCTGAACACTGAAGCTTTCTTT. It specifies CASKVHLNTEAFF. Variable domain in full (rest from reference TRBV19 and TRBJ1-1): DGGITQSPKYLFRKEGQNVTLSCEQNLNHDAMYWYRQDPGQGLRLIYYSQIVNDFQKGDIAEGYSVSREKKESFPLTVTSAQKNPTAFYLCASKVHLNTEAFFGQGTRLTVV.

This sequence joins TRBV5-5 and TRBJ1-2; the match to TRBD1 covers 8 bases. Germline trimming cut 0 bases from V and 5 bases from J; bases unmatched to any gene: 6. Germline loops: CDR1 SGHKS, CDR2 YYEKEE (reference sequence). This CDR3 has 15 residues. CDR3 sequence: CASSLESGGAYGYTF. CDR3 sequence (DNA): TGTGCCAGCAGCTTGGAATCAGGGGGCGCATATGGCTACACCTTC.

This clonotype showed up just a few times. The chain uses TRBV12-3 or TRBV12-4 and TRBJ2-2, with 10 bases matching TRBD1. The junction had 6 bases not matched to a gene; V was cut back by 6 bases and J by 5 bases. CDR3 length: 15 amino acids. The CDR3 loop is CASRAGQGRTGELFF. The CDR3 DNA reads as TGTGCCAGCAGGGCGGGACAGGGGAGGACCGGGGAGCTGTTTTTT.

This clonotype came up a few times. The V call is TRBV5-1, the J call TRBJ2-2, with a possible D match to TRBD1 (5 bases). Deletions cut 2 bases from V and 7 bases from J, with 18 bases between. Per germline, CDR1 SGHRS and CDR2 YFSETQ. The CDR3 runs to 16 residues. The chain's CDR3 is CASSFTRADFGGELFF. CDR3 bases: TGCGCCAGCAGCTTCACCAGGGCTGACTTTGGCGGGGAGCTGTTTTTT.

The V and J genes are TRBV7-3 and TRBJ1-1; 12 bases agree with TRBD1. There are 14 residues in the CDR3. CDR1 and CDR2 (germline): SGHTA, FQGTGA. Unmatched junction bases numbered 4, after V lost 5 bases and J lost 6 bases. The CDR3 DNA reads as TGTGCCAGCAGCCGAGGGACAGGGGGCTCTGAAGCTTTCTTT. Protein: CASSRGTGGSEAFF.